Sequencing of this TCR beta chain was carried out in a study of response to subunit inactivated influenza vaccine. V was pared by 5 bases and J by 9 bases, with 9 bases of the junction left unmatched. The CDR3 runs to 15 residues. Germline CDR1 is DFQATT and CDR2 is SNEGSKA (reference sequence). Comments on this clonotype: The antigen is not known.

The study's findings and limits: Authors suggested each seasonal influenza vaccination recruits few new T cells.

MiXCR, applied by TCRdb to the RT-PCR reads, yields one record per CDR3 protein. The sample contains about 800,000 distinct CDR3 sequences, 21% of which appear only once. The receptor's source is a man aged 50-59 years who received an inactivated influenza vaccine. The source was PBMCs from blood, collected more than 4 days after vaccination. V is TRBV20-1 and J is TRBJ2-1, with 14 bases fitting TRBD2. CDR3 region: CSAPTSGGAYGEQFF. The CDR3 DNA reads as TGCAGTGCTCCGACTAGCGGGGGGGCTTATGGTGAGCAGTTCTTC.